This T cell receptor (beta chain) was captured in a study of shared clonotypes between healthy human individuals. Overall study results and limits: A few donors had 4% to 5% of their naive CD4 clonotypes in common.

In the case of this clone: As yet, its antigen is unknown.

The data were produced by immunoSEQ multiplex PCR, yet TCRdb's version contains in-frame clones alone and is incomplete. The sample consists of under 1,900,000 clones, less than 99% of them appearing once. Per the germline V gene, CDR1 is SGDLS and CDR2 is YYNGEE. V lost 2 bases to trimming and J lost 2 bases, with 5 bases between them. This CDR3 region has 13 residues. Material: naive CD4+ T cells sorted from blood. As to subset: CD45RA+ positively selected. The receptor was isolated from a man aged 25-40 years in good health. The V and J genes are TRBV9 and TRBJ2-1; no reliable D call. The DNA of the CDR3 is TGTGCCAGCAGCGTCCAAACCTACAATGAGCAGTTCTTC. This encodes CASSVQTYNEQFF.